This T cell receptor beta chain stems from a study of blood T cells in healthy people across ages. With a J-beta primer mix and a sample-barcoded 5' primer, a second PCR ran about 7 to 11 cycles. Template switching added a 12-random-nucleotide identifier to every cDNA molecule. TCRdb re-analysed the 5' RACE reads in MiXCR, keeping a single row per CDR3 protein. The repertoire has some 780,000 distinct CDR3 sequences, roughly 56% of them found once; the top ten carry 25% to 30%. Sequenced material: blood. The clonotype comes from a man aged 35-49 years in good health.

CDR3: CASSTAGGVYEQYF. The CDR3 coding sequence is TGTGCCAGCAGCACAGCGGGGGGAGTTTACGAGCAGTACTTC. The chain combines TRBV7-9 with TRBJ2-7, with TRBD2 matching over 9 bases. Looked up from germline, CDR1 is SEHNR and CDR2 is FQNEAQ (reference sequence). The CDR3 sequence is 14 residues long. The V and J ends lost 5 bases and 4 bases, in that order; junction bases with no gene match: 6.